Listed below are T cell receptor beta chains from one sample, sequenced in a study of blood T cell repertoires in COVID-19. Assay used: immunoSEQ multiplex PCR; TCRdb lists only in-frame clones, some missing. Altogether nearly 80,000 clones are present, 84% being singletons, with the ten largest covering around 3.4%. Sequences were obtained from peripheral blood. The receptors were gathered from a man between 45 and 60 years old with acute or convalescent COVID-19. Both conserved end residues are part of each CDR3. Each record gives: J gene, V gene, CDR3 protein.

TRBJ2-2	TRBV9	CASSLRQGVNGELFF
TRBJ1-3	TRBV13	CASMKNTNSGNTIYF
TRBJ2-3	TRBV6-2/TRBV6-3	CASSTLAVSTDTQYF
TRBJ1-1	TRBV3-1/TRBV3-2	CASSQELQGRAFF
TRBJ2-1	TRBV7-2	CASSYPRGGAYNEQFF
TRBJ2-3	TRBV13	CASSLTSGGLTDTQYF
TRBJ1-6	TRBV7-9	CASSLKGRGSRSPLHF
TRBJ1-5	TRBV3-1/TRBV3-2	CASSQDEGKGNQPQHF
TRBJ2-4	TRBV10-3	CAIIAGGQRSRAKNIQYF
TRBJ2-3	TRBV2	CASSGSSGSRGTDTQYF
TRBJ1-4	TRBV2	CASSGQHGEKLFF
TRBJ2-1	TRBV3-1/TRBV3-2	CASSLAGGWQFF
TRBJ1-6	TRBV12-5	CASGFKPYRGLGAEDSPLHF
TRBJ2-1	TRBV30	CAWSVKLNEQFF
TRBJ1-1	TRBV6-2/TRBV6-3	CASSPTGRNTEAFF
TRBJ1-2	TRBV18	CASSAPLGGGYTF
TRBJ1-3	TRBV19	CASSTTGSAGNTIYF
TRBJ1-2	TRBV6-5	CASRTAAGYGYTF
TRBJ2-6	TRBV6-1	CASSERGLAGVGGSSGANVLTF
TRBJ2-3	TRBV6-5	CASTEHQTSTDTQYF
TRBJ2-6	TRBV19	CASSSPRDRGLPPSGANVLTF
TRBJ2-5	TRBV9	CASSVGTLAQETQYF
TRBJ1-2	TRBV3-1/TRBV3-2	CASSPRQARVGYTF
TRBJ1-3	TRBV30	CAWSAGISGNTIYF
TRBJ2-3	TRBV25-1	CASSSSGRNTQYF
TRBJ2-5	TRBV7-8	CASSLGAAQETQYF
TRBJ1-5	TRBV6-1	CASSDLRSQPQHF
TRBJ2-5	TRBV10-2	CASSEGSGRAQETQYF
TRBJ1-1	TRBV20-1	CSAIQNTEAFF
TRBJ2-5	TRBV5-1	CASSLAPQGAGETQYF
TRBJ1-2	TRBV7-2	CASSFRDRNNYGYTF
TRBJ1-6	TRBV29-1	CSVAWGQNSPLHF
TRBJ2-3	TRBV6-5	CASRPTGAVDTQYF